This T cell receptor beta chain appears in the sequencing data of a study of blood T cells in healthy people across ages. The second PCR ran about 6 to 11 cycles with a sample-barcoded 5' primer and J-beta primers. From the 5' RACE reads, TCRdb called clonotypes with MiXCR, one entry per CDR3 protein. The table has approximately 290,000 distinct CDR3 sequences, 25% to 30% seen once. Trimming removed 5 bases from V and 3 bases from J; junction bases left unmatched: 9. Germline V lookup: CDR1 SGHTA, CDR2 FQGNSA. CDR3 size: 15 residues. The sequenced sample consisted of blood. This sequence originates from a woman aged 70-85 years in good health. The J gene is TRBJ2-7, the V gene TRBV7-2, with 8 positions matching TRBD1. CDR3 in DNA: TGTGCCAGCAGCCCTGACAGGGGTTCTTACTACGAGCAGTACTTC. Amino acids: CASSPDRGSYYEQYF.